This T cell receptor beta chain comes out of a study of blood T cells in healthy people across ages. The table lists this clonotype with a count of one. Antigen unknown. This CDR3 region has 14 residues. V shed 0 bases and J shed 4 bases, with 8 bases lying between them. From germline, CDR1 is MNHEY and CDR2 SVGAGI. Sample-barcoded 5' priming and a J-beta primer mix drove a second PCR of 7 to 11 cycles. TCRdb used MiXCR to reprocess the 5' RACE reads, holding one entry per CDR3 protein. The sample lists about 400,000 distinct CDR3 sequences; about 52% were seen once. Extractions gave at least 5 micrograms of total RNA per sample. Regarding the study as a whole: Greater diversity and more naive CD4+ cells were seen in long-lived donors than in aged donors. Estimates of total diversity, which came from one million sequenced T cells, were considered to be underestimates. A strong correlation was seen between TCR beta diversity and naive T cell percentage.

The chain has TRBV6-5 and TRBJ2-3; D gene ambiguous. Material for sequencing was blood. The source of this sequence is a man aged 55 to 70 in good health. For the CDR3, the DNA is TGTGCCAGCAGTTACTCTGGCGGCGCAGATACGCAGTATTTT. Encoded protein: CASSYSGGADTQYF.